This entry lists 9 T cell receptor beta chains sequenced from one sample in a study of OX40 agonist ivuxolimab in advanced cancers. The repertoire was sequenced with immunoSEQ multiplex PCR; TCRdb's copy has only in-frame clones and lacks some. Among 34,000 or so clones listed, roughly 76% were seen once. The sequencing used CD4+ or CD8+ T cells sorted from blood, collected in a trial of the OX40 agonist ivuxolimab. These receptors were taken from an adult with an advanced solid tumor such as melanoma, head and neck, liver or kidney cancer.

The chain combines TRBV9 with TRBJ2-4; 10 bases line up with TRBD1. The J segment lost 3 bases and the V segment lost 3 bases, leaving 6 bases of the junction unmatched. CDR1 is SGDLS, CDR2 YYNGEE, per germline. This CDR3 comprises 16 residues. The chain's CDR3 is CASSEDRGGVKNIQYF. In nucleotides, the CDR3 is TGTGCCAGCAGCGAGGACAGGGGGGGAGTCAAAAACATTCAGTACTTC.

V gene TRBV6-6 combines with J gene TRBJ2-7, with D possibly being TRBD1 or TRBD2 (6 bases each). V was cut by 7 bases and J by 2 bases, with 15 bases left in between. The CDR3 runs to 14 residues. In germline, CDR1 is MNHNY, CDR2 SVGAGI (reference sequence). The CDR3 region has the DNA TGTGCCAGCACTAGAGGGGGGCCACCCTACGAGCAGTACTTC. Residues: CASTRGGPPYEQYF.

The rearrangement uses TRBV7-3 and TRBJ2-3; a weak D match, TRBD2 (6 bases). The CDR3 is 13 residues long. Germline values: CDR1 SGHTA, CDR2 FQGTGA. The germline V and J ends were trimmed by 5 bases and 5 bases, with 11 bases remaining between them. CDR3 DNA: TGTGCCAGCAGCCGTCAGGGAGGAGATACGCAGTATTTT. Its translation is CASSRQGGDTQYF.

In its sample, this clone was seen a few times. The chain recombines TRBV27 with TRBJ2-1; 8 bases fit TRBD2. Germline loops: CDR1 MNHEY, CDR2 SMNVEV (reference sequence). The CDR3 sequence is 15 residues long. The ends lost 5 bases at V and 8 bases at J; junction bases unmatched: 11. This chain's CDR3 is CASSPRGGGFDEQFF. As DNA, the CDR3 is TGTGCCAGCAGTCCCCGGGGGGGAGGGTTCGATGAGCAGTTCTTC.

The chain is built from TRBV7-3 and TRBJ2-1, with D tentatively TRBD1 (7 bases). Germline CDR1 and CDR2: SGHTA and FQGTGA. The CDR3 loop spans 16 amino acids. V lost 4 bases, J lost 2 bases, and 15 bases lay in between. This CDR3 reads CASSYQGGGPYNEQFF. DNA of the CDR3: TGTGCCAGCAGCTATCAGGGGGGCGGACCCTACAATGAGCAGTTCTTC.

The rearrangement uses TRBV28 and TRBJ2-4, with a tentative D call TRBD2 (5 bases). CDR1 and CDR2 (germline): MDHEN, SYDVKM. V gave up 1 base and J gave up 4 bases, with 11 bases separating them. The CDR3 has 15 residues. The CDR3 here is CASSLSGAAKNIQYF. The CDR3 nucleotides read TGTGCCAGCAGTTTATCAGGAGCGGCAAAAAACATTCAGTACTTC.

The V call is TRBV7-2, the J call TRBJ2-1, with 9 bases that match TRBD1. This CDR3 spans 13 amino acids. The ends lost 4 bases at V and 8 bases at J; junction bases unmatched: 3. Germline V gene data show CDR1 as SGHTA and CDR2 as FQGNSA. CDR3 bases: TGTGCCAGCAGCTCGAGGGACAGGGATGAGCAGTTCTTC. Translating it yields CASSSRDRDEQFF. The variable domain in full, with the rest retrieved from reference TRBV7-2 and TRBJ2-1, is GAGVSQSPSNKVTEKGKDVELRCDPISGHTALYWYRQSLGQGLEFLIYFQGNSAPDKSGLPSDRFSAERTGGSVSTLTIQRTQQEDSAVYLCASSSRDRDEQFFGPGTRLTVL.

The J gene is TRBJ2-3, the V gene TRBV11-2, with TRBD2 identical over 7 bases. There are 13 residues in the CDR3. The junction had 9 bases not matched to a gene; V was cut back by 1 base and J by 14 bases. Germline CDR1 reads SGHAT; CDR2 reads FQNNGV. The CDR3 sequence: CASSLAWAGRRYF. For the CDR3, the DNA is TGTGCCAGCAGCTTAGCGTGGGCCGGGAGGAGGTATTTT.

The rearrangement uses TRBV11-1 and TRBJ2-3, with D perhaps matching TRBD1 or TRBD2 (6 bases each). Trimming took off 3 bases at V and 6 bases at J, with 10 bases between the two ends. Germline-derived CDR1 and CDR2 are SGHAT and FQDESV (reference sequence). There are 13 residues in the CDR3. The CDR3 spells CASSFGGRDTQYF. The CDR3 region has the DNA TGTGCCAGCAGCTTCGGGGGCCGGGATACGCAGTATTTT.